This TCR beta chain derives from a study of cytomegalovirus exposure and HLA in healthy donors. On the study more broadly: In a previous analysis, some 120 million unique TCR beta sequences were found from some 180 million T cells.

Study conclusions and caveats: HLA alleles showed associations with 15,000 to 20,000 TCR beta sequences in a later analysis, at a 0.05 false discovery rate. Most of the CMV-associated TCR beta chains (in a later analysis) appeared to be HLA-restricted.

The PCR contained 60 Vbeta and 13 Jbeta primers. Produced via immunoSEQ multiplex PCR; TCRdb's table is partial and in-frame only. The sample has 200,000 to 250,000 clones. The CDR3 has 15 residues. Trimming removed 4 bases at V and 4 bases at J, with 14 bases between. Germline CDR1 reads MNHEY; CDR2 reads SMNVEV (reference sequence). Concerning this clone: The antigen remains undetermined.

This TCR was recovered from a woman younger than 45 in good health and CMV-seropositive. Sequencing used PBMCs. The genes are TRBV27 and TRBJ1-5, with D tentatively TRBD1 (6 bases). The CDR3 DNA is TGTGCCAGCAGTTGGGGCGGACAGACGAATCAGCCCCAGCATTTT. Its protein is CASSWGGQTNQPQHF.